The rows below give T cell receptor beta chains drawn from one sample of a study of blood T cell repertoires in COVID-19. Method: immunoSEQ multiplex PCR; TCRdb's copy keeps in-frame clones and lacks some. The sample records 45,000 to 55,000 clones, about nine tenths being singletons. What was sequenced was peripheral blood. The receptor source for this set is a man aged 50 or older with active COVID-19. Each CDR3 is given without its conserved first and last residue. Clone size is shown for a subset of rows, as once, few, many or a class of expanded clone.

V gene: TRBV7-7; clone size: .; J gene: TRBJ2-7; CDR3 protein: ASSLASGDEQY
V gene: TRBV6-6; clone size: .; J gene: TRBJ2-2; CDR3 protein: ASTPGLAGAGELF
V gene: TRBV28; clone size: .; J gene: TRBJ1-4; CDR3 protein: ASSAGSSNEKLF
V gene: TRBV27; clone size: .; J gene: TRBJ1-4; CDR3 protein: ASRVGRQGEKLF
V gene: TRBV4-2; clone size: .; J gene: TRBJ2-3; CDR3 protein: ASSPGLAPDTQY
V gene: TRBV27; clone size: .; J gene: TRBJ1-4; CDR3 protein: ASRGQGALPNEKLF
V gene: TRBV6-2/TRBV6-3; clone size: .; J gene: TRBJ2-1; CDR3 protein: ASSFTPVGTSGRDEQF
V gene: TRBV28; clone size: .; J gene: TRBJ1-1; CDR3 protein: ASREGGVTEAF
V gene: TRBV6-5; clone size: .; J gene: TRBJ1-5; CDR3 protein: ASSYSTGGGQPQH
V gene: TRBV11-2; clone size: .; J gene: TRBJ2-7; CDR3 protein: ASSSGTSYEQY
V gene: TRBV6-6; clone size: .; J gene: TRBJ2-7; CDR3 protein: ASSYDRGRNEQY
V gene: TRBV10-3; clone size: few; J gene: TRBJ2-3; CDR3 protein: AISDGGGPDTQY
V gene: TRBV5-6; clone size: .; J gene: TRBJ1-2; CDR3 protein: ASSSWTGWSGYT
V gene: TRBV24-1; clone size: .; J gene: TRBJ2-7; CDR3 protein: ATSDLQGSEQY
V gene: TRBV7-8; clone size: .; J gene: TRBJ1-3; CDR3 protein: ASSLNSRTVSGNTIY
V gene: TRBV18; clone size: .; J gene: TRBJ2-2; CDR3 protein: ASSDSGTGELF
V gene: TRBV20-1; clone size: .; J gene: TRBJ1-2; CDR3 protein: SAKGQGIYT
V gene: TRBV5-5; clone size: .; J gene: TRBJ2-4; CDR3 protein: ASSYPSGGAGGNIQY
V gene: TRBV29-1; clone size: .; J gene: TRBJ2-1; CDR3 protein: SAGLADAYNEQF
V gene: TRBV7-3; clone size: .; J gene: TRBJ2-2; CDR3 protein: ASSSSINVFDGGELF
V gene: TRBV19; clone size: .; J gene: TRBJ1-2; CDR3 protein: ASSIAANYGYT
V gene: TRBV6-2/TRBV6-3; clone size: once; J gene: TRBJ1-1; CDR3 protein: ASSFYSEAF
V gene: TRBV5-1; clone size: .; J gene: TRBJ2-7; CDR3 protein: ASRFSPSYEQY
V gene: TRBV29-1; clone size: .; J gene: TRBJ2-2; CDR3 protein: SVAVSLSGELF
V gene: TRBV5-6; clone size: .; J gene: TRBJ1-1; CDR3 protein: ASSLVRNTEAF
V gene: TRBV4-1; clone size: .; J gene: TRBJ2-2; CDR3 protein: ASSLDRARAANTGELF
V gene: TRBV6-2/TRBV6-3; clone size: .; J gene: TRBJ2-3; CDR3 protein: ASSYGGSVWQYTDTQY
V gene: TRBV5-5; clone size: .; J gene: TRBJ2-1; CDR3 protein: ASSFRYRSPYNEQF
V gene: TRBV19; clone size: .; J gene: TRBJ1-1; CDR3 protein: ASTKQVNTEAF
V gene: TRBV25-1; clone size: .; J gene: TRBJ1-1; CDR3 protein: ASSGQGRETEAF